This record covers a single TCR beta chain. Some clones are missing from TCRdb's copy, which holds only in-frame ones; the method was immunoSEQ multiplex PCR. In the table there are roughly 80,000 clones, more than 75% of which are singletons. CDR3 length equals 14 residues. CDR1 and CDR2 (germline): GTSNPN, SVGIG (reference sequence). The junction had 4 bases not matched to a gene; V was cut back by 4 bases and J by 5 bases. The data stem from a study of OX40 agonist ivuxolimab in advanced cancers. As for the study in general: Ivuxolimab, an agonistic anti-OX40 (CD134) antibody, was given to patients.

The starting material was CD4+ or CD8+ T cells sorted from blood, obtained in a trial of the OX40 agonist ivuxolimab. The receptor's source is an adult with an advanced solid tumor such as melanoma, head and neck, liver or kidney cancer. The chain is built from TRBV30 and TRBJ1-6, with 8 bases aligning to TRBD1. The CDR3 sequence is CAWNHRGNNSPLHF. The DNA for the CDR3 is TGTGCCTGGAATCACAGGGGGAATAATTCACCCCTCCACTTT.